The 24 T cell receptor beta chains given below trace back to one sample, sequenced in a study of OX40 agonist ivuxolimab in advanced cancers. Data came from immunoSEQ multiplex PCR; TCRdb stores just in-frame clones and leaves some out. Of fewer than 65,000 clones in the sample, 80% to 85% are singletons; the top ten hold around 27%. The source was CD4+ or CD8+ T cells sorted from blood, collected in a trial of the OX40 agonist ivuxolimab. Receptors originate from an adult with an advanced solid tumor such as melanoma, head and neck, liver or kidney cancer.

Only one count was recorded for this clone. V gene TRBV19 combines with J gene TRBJ1-2; D unresolved. The CDR3 totals 16 residues. V was clipped by 3 bases and J by 0 bases, with 14 bases between them. Germline V lookup: CDR1 LNHDA, CDR2 SQIVND (reference sequence). The CDR3 protein is CASSMKPGGTNYGYTF. The CDR3 DNA is TGTGCCAGTAGTATGAAGCCGGGCGGTACTAACTATGGCTACACCTTC.

The chain employs TRBV28 and TRBJ1-1, with D possibly TRBD1 on 5 matching bases. Trimming removed 8 bases at V and 5 bases at J, with 12 bases between. The CDR3 has 12 amino acids. CDR1 is MDHEN and CDR2 is SYDVKM in the germline V gene. Here the CDR3 reads CASRSGGTEAFF. The CDR3 nucleotides are TGTGCCAGCCGATCGGGGGGGACTGAAGCTTTCTTT.

V gene TRBV28 combines with J gene TRBJ2-3; 7 positions match TRBD1. Per germline, CDR1 MDHEN and CDR2 SYDVKM. The V segment lost 6 bases and the J segment 0 bases; nucleotides outside the gene matches: 6. The length of the CDR3 is 15 residues. The DNA of the CDR3 is TGTGCCAGCAGCCGGGGACAGCCTAGCACAGATACGCAGTATTTT. This gives the protein CASSRGQPSTDTQYF.

The chain combines TRBV4-3 with TRBJ1-5; no clear D. The germline V gene encodes CDR1 LGHNA and CDR2 YSLEER. The CDR3 is 15 residues long. Between the trimmed V and J ends, which lost 0 bases and 7 bases, there was a span of 13 bases. CDR3 protein: CASSQDIRGRQPQHF. Written as DNA, the CDR3 is TGCGCCAGCAGCCAAGATATTAGAGGGCGCCAGCCCCAGCATTTT.

The rearrangement joins TRBV7-9 to TRBJ1-4; 10 nucleotides align to TRBD1. This CDR3 region has 16 residues. J was trimmed by 7 bases and V by 4 bases; bases with no gene match: 9. Germline CDR1 SEHNR, CDR2 FQNEAQ (reference sequence). CDR3 sequence reads: CASSSDRGKDGEKLFF. In nucleotides, the CDR3 is TGTGCCAGCAGCTCGGACAGGGGGAAGGATGGTGAAAAACTGTTTTTT.

The V and J genes are TRBV5-6 and TRBJ1-6; D is possibly TRBD1 (5 bases). Trimming removed 0 bases at V and 7 bases at J, with 8 bases between. Germline loops: CDR1 SGHDT, CDR2 YYEEEE. The CDR3 totals 14 residues. In nucleotides, the CDR3 is TGTGCCAGCAGCTTGGGGAGGGACAATTCACCCCTCCACTTT. It translates to CASSLGRDNSPLHF.

In nucleotides, the CDR3 is TGTGCCAGCAGTTACGGGACTAGCGGCCCCAATACGCAGTATTTT. This encodes CASSYGTSGPNTQYF. The rearrangement uses TRBV6-6 and TRBJ2-3, with TRBD2 matching over 11 bases. V gave up 2 bases and J gave up 7 bases; unmatched junction bases: 5. The CDR3 runs to 15 residues. Germline loops: CDR1 MNHNY, CDR2 SVGAGI (reference sequence).

The V gene is TRBV10-1, the J gene TRBJ2-3; 9 nucleotides agree with TRBD2. The V gene end was trimmed by 3 bases and the J gene end by 7 bases; junction bases not matched to a gene: 14. Germline V gene lookup returns CDR1 WNHNN and CDR2 SYGVQD (reference sequence). The length of the CDR3 is 17 residues. CDR3 amino acids: CASSDNVGGGAMNTQYF. The CDR3 coding sequence is TGCGCCAGCAGTGATAACGTCGGCGGGGGGGCAATGAATACGCAGTATTTT.

This chain connects TRBV6-1 to TRBJ1-6; TRBD1 might be the D (5 bases). Trimming left V 2 bases short and J 8 bases short, with 16 bases between. Germline CDR1 MNHNS, CDR2 SASEGT. The length of the CDR3 is 16 residues. CDR3 residues: CASSERVPDIDSPLHF. In DNA form, the CDR3 reads TGTGCCAGCAGTGAAAGGGTCCCGGACATAGATTCACCCCTCCACTTT.

V is TRBV18 and J is TRBJ1-2; 7 bases align to TRBD1. The CDR3 runs 14 residues. J gave up 6 bases and V 2 bases, and 6 bases lay outside the gene matches. CDR1 KGHSH and CDR2 LQKENI come from the germline V gene. The CDR3 nucleotides read TGTGCCAGCTCACCATCAGGGGGTGAAAATGGCTACACCTTC. Its translation: CASSPSGGENGYTF.

The chain recombines TRBV6-1 with TRBJ2-5; TRBD2 aligns across 7 bases. Trimming took 1 base from V and 0 from J; bases not matched to a gene: 5. The CDR3 totals 16 residues. CDR1 and CDR2 (germline): MNHNS, SASEGT. The CDR3 is CASSEGPGGYQETQYF. In DNA, the CDR3 is TGTGCCAGCAGTGAAGGCCCGGGGGGATACCAAGAGACCCAGTACTTC.

The CDR3 DNA reads TGCAGTGCTCGCGCGAACACTGAAGCTTTCTTT. This gives the protein CSARANTEAFF. The rearrangement joins TRBV20-1 to TRBJ1-1; D is uncertain. V lost 5 bases and J 1 base, leaving 5 bases between the germline ends. The CDR3 spans 11 residues. CDR1 DFQATT and CDR2 SNEGSKA come from the germline V gene (reference sequence).

This clone was observed once. This chain connects TRBV5-1 to TRBJ2-7, with a possible D match to TRBD1 (6 bases). CDR3 length: 13 residues. From germline, CDR1 is SGHRS and CDR2 YFSETQ. The V end was cut by 4 bases, the J end by 1 base, with 9 bases between. CDR3 sequence: CASSRDTSYEQYF. In DNA, the CDR3 is TGCGCCAGCAGCCGGGACACTTCCTACGAGCAGTACTTC. Filled out from reference TRBV5-1 and TRBJ2-7, the complete variable domain reads KAGVTQTPRYLIKTRGQQVTLSCSPISGHRSVSWYQQTPGQGLQFLFEYFSETQRNKGNFPGRFSGRQFSNSRSEMNVSTLELGDSALYLCASSRDTSYEQYFGPGTRLTVT.

J is TRBJ2-3 and V is TRBV4-1, with 9 bases fitting TRBD2. The V and J ends lost 4 bases and 4 bases, in that order; junction bases with no gene match: 3. The CDR3 extends over 14 amino acids. Germline V gene lookup returns CDR1 MGHRA and CDR2 YSYEKL. The chain's CDR3 is CASSRTSAPDTQYF. Written as DNA, the CDR3 is TGCGCCAGCAGCCGGACTAGCGCCCCAGATACGCAGTATTTT.

The genes are TRBV2 and TRBJ2-2, with 7 positions matching TRBD1. Germline V gene data show CDR1 as SNHLY and CDR2 as FYNNEI. This CDR3 is 13 amino acids long. V lost 6 bases, J lost 7 bases, and 5 bases stayed unmatched. The CDR3, as DNA: TGTGCCAGCAGAACAGGGGCGAACGGGGAGCTGTTTTTT. It codes for CASRTGANGELFF. Full variable domain (remainder filled in from reference TRBV2 and TRBJ2-2): EPEVTQTPSHQVTQMGQEVILRCVPISNHLYFYWYRQILGQKVEFLVSFYNNEISEKSEIFDDQFSVERPDGSNFTLKIRSTKLEDSAMYFCASRTGANGELFFGEGSRLTVL.

The chain carries TRBV28 and TRBJ2-5, with D maybe TRBD1 (6 bases). The CDR3 extends over 14 amino acids. With 6 bases removed from V and 1 base from J, the gap between germline ends came to 12 bases. Germline CDR1 reads MDHEN; CDR2 reads SYDVKM. The CDR3, as DNA: TGTGCCAGCAGACCTCAGGGGTCCCAAGAGACCCAGTACTTC. It encodes CASRPQGSQETQYF.

This clone is medium-sized by share. J is TRBJ1-4 and V is TRBV5-1; D not certain. The germline V gene has CDR1 SGHRS and CDR2 YFSETQ. The CDR3 is made up of 16 amino acids. Trimming cost V 4 bases and J 1 base, with 14 bases left between them. CDR3 bases: TGCGCCAGCAGCGTGATGCCACGAGGAACTAATGAAAAACTGTTTTTT. Amino acid sequence: CASSVMPRGTNEKLFF. Complete variable domain (other parts from reference TRBV5-1 and TRBJ1-4): KAGVTQTPRYLIKTRGQQVTLSCSPISGHRSVSWYQQTPGQGLQFLFEYFSETQRNKGNFPGRFSGRQFSNSRSEMNVSTLELGDSALYLCASSVMPRGTNEKLFFGSGTQLSVL.

The chain joins TRBV7-2 to TRBJ1-5; weak D call: TRBD1 (5 bases). V was clipped by 0 bases and J by 2 bases, with 14 bases between them. This CDR3 comprises 17 residues. Germline-derived CDR1 and CDR2 are SGHTA and FQGNSA. CDR3 nucleotides: TGTGCCAGCAGCTTAGCGCGCGGGACTAGTCGCAATCAGCCCCAGCATTTT. Its translation is CASSLARGTSRNQPQHF.

The chain employs TRBV7-9 and TRBJ1-3; D unresolved. The germline V gene has CDR1 SEHNR and CDR2 FQNEAQ (reference sequence). The CDR3 has 15 residues. With 4 bases removed from V and 0 bases from J, the gap between germline ends came to 10 bases. This CDR3 is CASSSSGYSGNTIYF. As DNA, the CDR3 is TGTGCCAGCAGCTCCAGCGGCTACTCTGGAAACACCATATATTTT.

This chain uses TRBV4-3 with TRBJ2-7, with 8 bases matching TRBD2. The V gene's germline CDR1 is LGHNA and CDR2 YSLEER. V dropped 0 bases and J dropped 3; count of bases not matched to a gene: 13. The CDR3 sequence is 18 residues long. This CDR3 is CASSQDKLSGGTYYEQYF. The DNA of the CDR3 is TGCGCCAGCAGCCAAGATAAACTAAGCGGGGGCACATACTACGAGCAGTACTTC.

The gene calls are TRBV7-2 and TRBJ1-2; D may be TRBD1 (5 bases). V was cut by 1 base and J by 4 bases, with 10 bases left in between. The length of the CDR3 is 14 residues. The germline V gene has CDR1 SGHTA and CDR2 FQGNSA. The DNA of the CDR3 is TGTGCCAGCAGCTTAGAGGGGCAGATCTATGGCTACACCTTC. Encoded protein: CASSLEGQIYGYTF.

The chain uses TRBV11-2 and TRBJ2-7; a weak D match, TRBD2 (6 bases). Germline CDR1 is SGHAT and CDR2 is FQNNGV. This CDR3 has 13 residues. Trimming took 1 base from V and 6 from J, leaving 10 bases between them. The CDR3 DNA reads TGTGCCAGCAGCTTAGCCCACGGGGGCGAGCAGTACTTC. Amino acids: CASSLAHGGEQYF. The full variable domain, with the rest looked up from reference TRBV11-2 and TRBJ2-7, is EAGVAQSPRYKIIEKRQSVAFWCNPISGHATLYWYQQILGQGPKLLIQFQNNGVVDDSQLPKDRFSAERLKGVDSTLKIQPAKLEDSAVYLCASSLAHGGEQYFGPGTRLTVT.

The chain carries TRBV4-3 and TRBJ2-7, with D perhaps TRBD2 (6 bases). V was pared by 0 bases and J by 5 bases, with 14 bases between. Germline assignment: CDR1 LGHNA and CDR2 YSLEER. CDR3 size: 15 residues. The CDR3 here is CASSQEWLANHEQYF. In DNA form, the CDR3 reads TGCGCCAGCAGCCAAGAATGGCTAGCGAACCACGAGCAGTACTTC.

The chain has TRBV7-9 and TRBJ1-2; D possibly corresponds to TRBD1 (6 bases). This CDR3 contains 14 residues. V was pared by 3 bases and J by 0 bases, with 8 bases between. From germline, CDR1 is SEHNR and CDR2 FQNEAQ (reference sequence). The CDR3 loop reads CASSFGGSNYGYTF. The CDR3 DNA sequence: TGTGCCAGCAGCTTTGGGGGCTCTAACTATGGCTACACCTTC.